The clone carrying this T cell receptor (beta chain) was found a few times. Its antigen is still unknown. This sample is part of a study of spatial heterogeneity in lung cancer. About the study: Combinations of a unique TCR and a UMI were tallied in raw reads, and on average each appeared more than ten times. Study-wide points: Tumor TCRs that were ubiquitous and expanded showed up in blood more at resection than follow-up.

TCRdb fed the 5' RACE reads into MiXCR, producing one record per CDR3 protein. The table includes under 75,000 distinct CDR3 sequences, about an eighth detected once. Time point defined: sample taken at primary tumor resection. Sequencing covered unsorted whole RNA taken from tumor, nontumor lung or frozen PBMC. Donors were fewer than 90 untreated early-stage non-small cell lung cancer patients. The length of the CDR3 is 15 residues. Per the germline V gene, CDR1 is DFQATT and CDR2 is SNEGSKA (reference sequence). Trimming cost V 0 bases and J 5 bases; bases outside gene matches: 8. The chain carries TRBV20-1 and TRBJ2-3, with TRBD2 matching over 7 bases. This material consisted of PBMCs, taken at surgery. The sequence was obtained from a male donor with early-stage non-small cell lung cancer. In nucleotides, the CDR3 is TGCAGTGCTAGAGAGGAGGGAGGGCCGAGAGATACGCAGTATTTT. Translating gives CSAREEGGPRDTQYF.